This paragraph covers one T cell receptor beta chain sequence. This sample stems from a study of blood T cell repertoires in COVID-19. Background on the study: Recovered Cohort 3 donors showed two negative PCRs, clearance, or symptom resolution.

CDR1 MNHEY and CDR2 SVGAGI come from the germline V gene. The V segment lost 4 bases and the J segment 1 base; nucleotides outside the gene matches: 5. The CDR3 consists of 16 residues. Original data processing: Amplification of reference gene primers was used by the study to estimate nucleated cell counts. Sequenced by immunoSEQ multiplex PCR; TCRdb stores in-frame clones only, minus some. V, J and clone size were drawn from that table, and D and trimming were deduced from the DNA. The repertoire holds about 190,000 clones, with 86% as singletons. The specimen was PBMCs or T cells enriched from blood (not recorded which). The chain uses TRBV6-5 and TRBJ2-2; 8 bases are shared with TRBD1. This TCR was sampled from a middle-aged woman in a cohort exposed to, infected with or recovered from COVID-19 (not recorded which). CDR3 bases: TGTGCCAGCAGTTCCACAGGGGGATGGAACACCGGGGAGCTGTTTTTT. Protein product: CASSSTGGWNTGELFF.